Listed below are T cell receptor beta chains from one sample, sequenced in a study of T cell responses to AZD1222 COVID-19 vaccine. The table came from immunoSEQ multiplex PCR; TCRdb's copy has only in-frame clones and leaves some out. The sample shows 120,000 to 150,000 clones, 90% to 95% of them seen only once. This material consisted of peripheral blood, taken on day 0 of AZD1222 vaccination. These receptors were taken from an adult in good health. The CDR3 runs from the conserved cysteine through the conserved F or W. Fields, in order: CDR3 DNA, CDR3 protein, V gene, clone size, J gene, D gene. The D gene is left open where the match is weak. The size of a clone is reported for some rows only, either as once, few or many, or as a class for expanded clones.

cdr3_nt: TGTGCCAGCTCACCGGGAGGACAGGGTATCGCCGGGGAGCTGTTTTTT
cdr3_aa: CASSPGGQGIAGELFF
v_call: TRBV18
clone_size: few
j_call: TRBJ2-2
d_call: TRBD1

cdr3_nt: TGTGCCAGCAGCTTGGTGGGACAGAAGAACACTGAAGCTTTCTTT
cdr3_aa: CASSLVGQKNTEAFF
v_call: TRBV5-5
clone_size: -
j_call: TRBJ1-1
d_call: TRBD1

cdr3_nt: TGTGCTAGTGGTTGGGGGGAGTATAGCAATCAGCCCCAGCATTTT
cdr3_aa: CASGWGEYSNQPQHF
v_call: TRBV12-5
clone_size: -
j_call: TRBJ1-5
d_call: -

cdr3_nt: TGTGCCAGCAGCTCCTACTCTAGCGGGAGGGATGCCAAAAACATTCAGTACTTC
cdr3_aa: CASSSYSSGRDAKNIQYF
v_call: TRBV11-2
clone_size: -
j_call: TRBJ2-4
d_call: TRBD2

cdr3_nt: TGTGCCAGCAGCTTAGACCCCCGCTCTGGAAACACCATATATTTT
cdr3_aa: CASSLDPRSGNTIYF
v_call: TRBV7-2
clone_size: -
j_call: TRBJ1-3
d_call: -

cdr3_nt: TGTGCCAGCAGCCAAGATCTTCCTAGCGGGGGGCCCTTCCCGCCCGAGGAGCAGTTCTTC
cdr3_aa: CASSQDLPSGGPFPPEEQFF
v_call: TRBV3-1/TRBV3-2
clone_size: -
j_call: TRBJ2-1
d_call: TRBD2

cdr3_nt: TGCAGTGCTAGTGGAGGCGGGGACTCCTACGAGCAGTACTTC
cdr3_aa: CSASGGGDSYEQYF
v_call: TRBV20-1
clone_size: -
j_call: TRBJ2-7
d_call: -

cdr3_nt: TGCGCCAGCAGCTCCAGGGGTACTGGCGTCACTGAAGCTTTCTTT
cdr3_aa: CASSSRGTGVTEAFF
v_call: TRBV5-1
clone_size: -
j_call: TRBJ1-1
d_call: -

cdr3_nt: TGTGCTAGTGGGGGACTAGCGGATAATGAGCAGTTCTTC
cdr3_aa: CASGGLADNEQFF
v_call: TRBV12-5
clone_size: -
j_call: TRBJ2-1
d_call: TRBD2

cdr3_nt: TGTGCCAGCAGTTTATTGCGCAATCAGCCCCAGCATTTT
cdr3_aa: CASSLLRNQPQHF
v_call: TRBV28
clone_size: -
j_call: TRBJ1-5
d_call: -

cdr3_nt: TGTGCCAGCAACCCGACAGGGGGAGAGACCCAGTACTTC
cdr3_aa: CASNPTGGETQYF
v_call: TRBV11-1
clone_size: once
j_call: TRBJ2-5
d_call: TRBD1

cdr3_nt: TGTGCAAGTCGCTCGGTAGGGGGGGATATGAAGCCCCAGCATTTT
cdr3_aa: CASRSVGGDMKPQHF
v_call: TRBV12-2
clone_size: -
j_call: TRBJ1-5
d_call: -

cdr3_nt: TGTGCCACCAGCAGAGATCTTCGGGGGGCCGGGGAGCTGTTTTTT
cdr3_aa: CATSRDLRGAGELFF
v_call: TRBV15
clone_size: -
j_call: TRBJ2-2
d_call: TRBD2

cdr3_nt: TGTGCCAGCAGCCCCTCCCTGGCCGGTGGCTACACCTTC
cdr3_aa: CASSPSLAGGYTF
v_call: TRBV11-3
clone_size: -
j_call: TRBJ1-2
d_call: -

cdr3_nt: TGTGCCAGCAGTTACTCCCCCTGGAACGAGCAGTACTTC
cdr3_aa: CASSYSPWNEQYF
v_call: TRBV6-2/TRBV6-3
clone_size: -
j_call: TRBJ2-7
d_call: -

cdr3_nt: TGTGCCAGCCTACCGCCCGTTGGGAGCTCCTACAATGAGCAGTTCTTC
cdr3_aa: CASLPPVGSSYNEQFF
v_call: TRBV28
clone_size: -
j_call: TRBJ2-1
d_call: -

cdr3_nt: TGCGCCAGCAGTCAAAGGGGGACAGTTGAAGCTTTCTTT
cdr3_aa: CASSQRGTVEAFF
v_call: TRBV23-1
clone_size: -
j_call: TRBJ1-1
d_call: TRBD1

cdr3_nt: TGTGCCAGCAGGCTAGGACTAGCGGGCACAGATACGCAGTATTTT
cdr3_aa: CASRLGLAGTDTQYF
v_call: TRBV27
clone_size: -
j_call: TRBJ2-3
d_call: TRBD2

cdr3_nt: TGTGCCAGCCTAAAGAGGGGGGGCTACGAGCAGTACTTC
cdr3_aa: CASLKRGGYEQYF
v_call: TRBV27
clone_size: -
j_call: TRBJ2-7
d_call: -

cdr3_nt: TGTGCCAGCAGTTCAAGGGCCGTCCAAGAGACCCAGTACTTC
cdr3_aa: CASSSRAVQETQYF
v_call: TRBV27
clone_size: once
j_call: TRBJ2-5
d_call: -

cdr3_nt: TGCGCCAGCAGCCAAGAGGCGTTAGGGGGCTATAATTCACCCCTCCACTTT
cdr3_aa: CASSQEALGGYNSPLHF
v_call: TRBV4-3
clone_size: -
j_call: TRBJ1-6
d_call: -

cdr3_nt: TGTGCCAGCCATGGAGGCCCCAACGAGCAGTACTTC
cdr3_aa: CASHGGPNEQYF
v_call: TRBV2
clone_size: -
j_call: TRBJ2-7
d_call: -

cdr3_nt: TGTGCCAGCAGCCCCCCGAGGAGCGGGAGGGCCAGAAGCAATGAGCAGTTCTTC
cdr3_aa: CASSPPRSGRARSNEQFF
v_call: TRBV5-4
clone_size: few
j_call: TRBJ2-1
d_call: TRBD2

cdr3_nt: TGTGCCAGCGGCGCCGGGGCTCCTGGAAACACCATATATTTT
cdr3_aa: CASGAGAPGNTIYF
v_call: TRBV28
clone_size: -
j_call: TRBJ1-3
d_call: -

cdr3_nt: TGTGCCAGCAGCTCCGAGGCAGGCCAGCCCCAGCATTTT
cdr3_aa: CASSSEAGQPQHF
v_call: TRBV12-3/TRBV12-4
clone_size: -
j_call: TRBJ1-5
d_call: -

cdr3_nt: TGTGCCAGTAGTACGAACGCTTTGGGTGGGACAGATACGCAGTATTTT
cdr3_aa: CASSTNALGGTDTQYF
v_call: TRBV19
clone_size: -
j_call: TRBJ2-3
d_call: -

cdr3_nt: TGTGCCAGTAGTCCCACAGGGGCGCCTAACTATGGCTACACCTTC
cdr3_aa: CASSPTGAPNYGYTF
v_call: TRBV19
clone_size: -
j_call: TRBJ1-2
d_call: TRBD1

cdr3_nt: TGTGCTAGTGGTGCCGAAGCTCAGGTGAGGCAGTTCTTC
cdr3_aa: CASGAEAQVRQFF
v_call: TRBV12-5
clone_size: -
j_call: TRBJ2-1
d_call: -

cdr3_nt: TGTGCCAGTAGTACAGCCTTGAATAATATGAACACTGAAGCTTTCTTT
cdr3_aa: CASSTALNNMNTEAFF
v_call: TRBV19
clone_size: -
j_call: TRBJ1-1
d_call: -

cdr3_nt: TGTGCCAGCAGTTACGACAGCCGGGACGAGCAGTACTTC
cdr3_aa: CASSYDSRDEQYF
v_call: TRBV6-5
clone_size: -
j_call: TRBJ2-7
d_call: -

cdr3_nt: TGTGCCAGCAGCACCAGACAGGGGCCGGGAGGAAACACCATATATTTT
cdr3_aa: CASSTRQGPGGNTIYF
v_call: TRBV7-8
clone_size: -
j_call: TRBJ1-3
d_call: TRBD1

cdr3_nt: TGTGCCAGCAAGGGAGCAAATCAGCCCCAGCATTTT
cdr3_aa: CASKGANQPQHF
v_call: TRBV12-3/TRBV12-4
clone_size: once
j_call: TRBJ1-5
d_call: -

cdr3_nt: TGTGCCATTGGTACAGGTATCTATGGCTACACCTTC
cdr3_aa: CAIGTGIYGYTF
v_call: TRBV19
clone_size: -
j_call: TRBJ1-2
d_call: -

cdr3_nt: TGTGCCAGCAGCCAGAGATGGGAGTACAATGAGCAGTTCTTC
cdr3_aa: CASSQRWEYNEQFF
v_call: TRBV9
clone_size: -
j_call: TRBJ2-1
d_call: -

cdr3_nt: TGTGCCAGCACCACGACCGGTTTCCCCTACGAGCAGTACTTC
cdr3_aa: CASTTTGFPYEQYF
v_call: TRBV11-1
clone_size: -
j_call: TRBJ2-7
d_call: -

cdr3_nt: TGTGCCAGCAGTTACTATGTCAGGGCGGAGCTGAGCGGCTACACCTTC
cdr3_aa: CASSYYVRAELSGYTF
v_call: TRBV6-2/TRBV6-3
clone_size: -
j_call: TRBJ1-2
d_call: -

cdr3_nt: TGTGCCAGCAGCTTAGCGAGGTCAGGGTATTTGATTCAGCCCCAGCATTTT
cdr3_aa: CASSLARSGYLIQPQHF
v_call: TRBV7-9
clone_size: -
j_call: TRBJ1-5
d_call: -

cdr3_nt: TGTGCCAGCAGCTTGGGACTAGCGTTTCGTGAGGATACGCAGTATTTT
cdr3_aa: CASSLGLAFREDTQYF
v_call: TRBV11-1
clone_size: -
j_call: TRBJ2-3
d_call: TRBD2

cdr3_nt: TGTGCCAGCAGTGACCTACTAGCGGGAGGGGAGGAGACCCAGTACTTC
cdr3_aa: CASSDLLAGGEETQYF
v_call: TRBV2
clone_size: -
j_call: TRBJ2-5
d_call: TRBD2

cdr3_nt: TGTGCCAGCAGCTTGGAGGGGGGTAACTATGGCTACACCTTC
cdr3_aa: CASSLEGGNYGYTF
v_call: TRBV7-3
clone_size: -
j_call: TRBJ1-2
d_call: -

cdr3_nt: TGCGCCAGCAGCCAAAGAAACACCGGGGAGCTGTTTTTT
cdr3_aa: CASSQRNTGELFF
v_call: TRBV4-3
clone_size: few
j_call: TRBJ2-2
d_call: -